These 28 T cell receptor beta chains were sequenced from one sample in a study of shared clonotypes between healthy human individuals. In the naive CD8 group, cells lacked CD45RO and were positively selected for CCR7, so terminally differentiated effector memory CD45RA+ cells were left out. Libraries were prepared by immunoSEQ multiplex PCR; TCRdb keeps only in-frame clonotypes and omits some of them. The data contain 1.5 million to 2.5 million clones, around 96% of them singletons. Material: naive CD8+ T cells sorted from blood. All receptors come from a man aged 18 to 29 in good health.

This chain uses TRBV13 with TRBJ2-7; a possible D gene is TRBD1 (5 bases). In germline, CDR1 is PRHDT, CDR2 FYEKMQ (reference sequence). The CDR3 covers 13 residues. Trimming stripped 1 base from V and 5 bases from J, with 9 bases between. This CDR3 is CASSLAGNNEQYF. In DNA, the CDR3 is TGTGCCAGCAGCTTAGCAGGGAATAACGAGCAGTACTTC.

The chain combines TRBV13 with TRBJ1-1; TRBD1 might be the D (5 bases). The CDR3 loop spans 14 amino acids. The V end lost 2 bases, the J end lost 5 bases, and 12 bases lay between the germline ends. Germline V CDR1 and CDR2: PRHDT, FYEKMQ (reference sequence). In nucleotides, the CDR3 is TGTGCCAGCAGCTTACGTCAGGGAGGAACTGAAGCTTTCTTT. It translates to CASSLRQGGTEAFF.

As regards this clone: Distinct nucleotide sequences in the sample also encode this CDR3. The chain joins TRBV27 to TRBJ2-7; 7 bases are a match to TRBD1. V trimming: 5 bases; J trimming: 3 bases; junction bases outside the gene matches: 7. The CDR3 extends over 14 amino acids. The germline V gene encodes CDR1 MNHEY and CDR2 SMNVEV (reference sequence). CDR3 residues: CASSPGQVFYEQYF. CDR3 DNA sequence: TGTGCCAGCAGTCCTGGACAGGTTTTCTACGAGCAGTACTTC.

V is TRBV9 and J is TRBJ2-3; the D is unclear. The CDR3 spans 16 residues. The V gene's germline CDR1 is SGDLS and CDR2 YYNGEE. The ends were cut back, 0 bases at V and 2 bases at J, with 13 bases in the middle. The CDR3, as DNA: TGTGCCAGCAGCGTAGGTTCATCCGGACCCACAGATACGCAGTATTTT. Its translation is CASSVGSSGPTDTQYF. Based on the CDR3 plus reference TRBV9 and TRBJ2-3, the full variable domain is DSGVTQTPKHLITATGQRVTLRCSPRSGDLSVYWYQQSLDQGLQFLIQYYNGEERAKGNILERFSAQQFPDLHSELNLSSLELGDSALYFCASSVGSSGPTDTQYFGPGTRLTVL.

The CDR3 sequence is CASGSGEGYEQYF. The CDR3 DNA reads as TGTGCCAGCGGGAGCGGTGAGGGTTACGAGCAGTACTTC. J is TRBJ2-7 and V is TRBV2; D possibly corresponds to TRBD2 (5 bases). The CDR3 totals 13 residues. Germline loops: CDR1 SNHLY, CDR2 FYNNEI. Trimming pared 8 bases from V and 4 bases from J, leaving 15 bases between.

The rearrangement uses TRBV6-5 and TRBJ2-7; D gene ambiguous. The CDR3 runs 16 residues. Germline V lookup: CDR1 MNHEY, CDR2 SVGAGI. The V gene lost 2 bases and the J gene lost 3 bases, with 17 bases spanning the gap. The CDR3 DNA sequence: TGTGCCAGCAGTTACCCGGTTAGCCACGAACTCTACGAGCAGTACTTC. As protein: CASSYPVSHELYEQYF.

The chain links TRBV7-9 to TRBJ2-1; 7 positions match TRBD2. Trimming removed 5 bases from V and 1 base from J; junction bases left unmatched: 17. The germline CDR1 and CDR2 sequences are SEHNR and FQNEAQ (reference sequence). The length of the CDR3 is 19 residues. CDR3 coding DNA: TGTGCCAGCAGCCCCAGCGGGAAGACGAAATCGGGATCCTACAATGAGCAGTTCTTC. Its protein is CASSPSGKTKSGSYNEQFF.

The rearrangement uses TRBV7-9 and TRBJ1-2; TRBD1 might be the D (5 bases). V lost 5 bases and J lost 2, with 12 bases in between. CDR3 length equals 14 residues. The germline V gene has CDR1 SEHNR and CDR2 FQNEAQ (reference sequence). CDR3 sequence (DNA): TGTGCCAGCAGCCGGTCGGGACCCAACTATGGCTACACCTTC. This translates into CASSRSGPNYGYTF. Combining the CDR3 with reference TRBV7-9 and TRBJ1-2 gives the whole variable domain DTGVSQNPRHKITKRGQNVTFRCDPISEHNRLYWYRQTLGQGPEFLTYFQNEAQLEKSRLLSDRFSAERPKGSFSTLEIQRTEQGDSAMYLCASSRSGPNYGYTFGSGTRLTVV.

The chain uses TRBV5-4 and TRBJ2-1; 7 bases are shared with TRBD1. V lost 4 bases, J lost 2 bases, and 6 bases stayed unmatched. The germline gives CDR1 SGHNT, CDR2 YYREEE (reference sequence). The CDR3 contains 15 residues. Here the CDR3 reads CASSRTGDAYNEQFF. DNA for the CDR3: TGTGCCAGCAGCCGAACAGGGGACGCCTACAATGAGCAGTTCTTC.

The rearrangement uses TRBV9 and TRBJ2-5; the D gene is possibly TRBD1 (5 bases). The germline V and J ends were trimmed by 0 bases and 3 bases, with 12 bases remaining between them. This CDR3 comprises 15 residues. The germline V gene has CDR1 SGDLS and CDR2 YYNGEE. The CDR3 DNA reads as TGTGCCAGCAGCGTAGAGGGAAAAGGGGAAGAGACCCAGTACTTC. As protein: CASSVEGKGEETQYF. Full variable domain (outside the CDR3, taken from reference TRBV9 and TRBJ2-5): DSGVTQTPKHLITATGQRVTLRCSPRSGDLSVYWYQQSLDQGLQFLIQYYNGEERAKGNILERFSAQQFPDLHSELNLSSLELGDSALYFCASSVEGKGEETQYFGPGTRLLVL.

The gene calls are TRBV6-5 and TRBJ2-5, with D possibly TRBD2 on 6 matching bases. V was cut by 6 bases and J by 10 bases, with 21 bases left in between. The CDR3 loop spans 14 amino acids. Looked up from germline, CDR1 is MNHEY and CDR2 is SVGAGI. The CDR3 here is CASSLGSGKEGQYF. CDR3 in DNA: TGTGCCAGCAGCCTTGGGTCGGGAAAGGAGGGCCAGTACTTC.

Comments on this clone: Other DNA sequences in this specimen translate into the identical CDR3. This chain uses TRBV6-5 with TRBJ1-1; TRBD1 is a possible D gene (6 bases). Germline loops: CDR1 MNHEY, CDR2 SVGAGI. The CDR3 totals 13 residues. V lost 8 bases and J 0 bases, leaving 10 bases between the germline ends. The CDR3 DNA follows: TGTGCCAGCTCAACAGGGATGAACACTGAAGCTTTCTTT. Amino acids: CASSTGMNTEAFF.

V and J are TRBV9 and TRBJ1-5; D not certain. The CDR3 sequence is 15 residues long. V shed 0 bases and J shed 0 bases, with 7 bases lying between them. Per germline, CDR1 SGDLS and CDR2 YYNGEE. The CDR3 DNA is TGTGCCAGCAGCGTAGGGGAACATAGCAATCAGCCCCAGCATTTT. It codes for CASSVGEHSNQPQHF.

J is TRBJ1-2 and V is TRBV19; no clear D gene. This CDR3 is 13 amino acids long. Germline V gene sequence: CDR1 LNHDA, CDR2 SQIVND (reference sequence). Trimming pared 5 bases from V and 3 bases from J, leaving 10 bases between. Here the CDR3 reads CASSVAADYGYTF. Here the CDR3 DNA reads TGTGCCAGTAGTGTTGCCGCTGACTATGGCTACACCTTC. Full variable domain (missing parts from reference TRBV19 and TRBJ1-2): DGGITQSPKYLFRKEGQNVTLSCEQNLNHDAMYWYRQDPGQGLRLIYYSQIVNDFQKGDIAEGYSVSREKKESFPLTVTSAQKNPTAFYLCASSVAADYGYTFGSGTRLTVV.

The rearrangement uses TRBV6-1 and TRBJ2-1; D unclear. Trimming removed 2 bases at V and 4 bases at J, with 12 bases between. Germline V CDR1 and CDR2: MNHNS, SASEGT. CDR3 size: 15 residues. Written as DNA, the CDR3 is TGTGCCAGCAGTGAACACAGCCCCCTTTACAATGAGCAGTTCTTC. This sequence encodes CASSEHSPLYNEQFF.

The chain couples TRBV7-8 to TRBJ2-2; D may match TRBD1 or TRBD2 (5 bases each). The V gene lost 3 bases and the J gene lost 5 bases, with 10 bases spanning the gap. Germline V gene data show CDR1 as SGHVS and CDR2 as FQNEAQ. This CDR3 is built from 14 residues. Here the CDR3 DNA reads TGTGCCAGCAGCTTGGGACCGGTAACCGGGGAGCTGTTTTTT. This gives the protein CASSLGPVTGELFF. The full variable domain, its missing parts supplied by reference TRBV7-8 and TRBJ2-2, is GAGVSQSPRYKVAKRGQDVALRCDPISGHVSLFWYQQALGQGPEFLTYFQNEAQLDKSGLPSDRFFAERPEGSVSTLKIQRTQQEDSAVYLCASSLGPVTGELFFGEGSRLTVL.

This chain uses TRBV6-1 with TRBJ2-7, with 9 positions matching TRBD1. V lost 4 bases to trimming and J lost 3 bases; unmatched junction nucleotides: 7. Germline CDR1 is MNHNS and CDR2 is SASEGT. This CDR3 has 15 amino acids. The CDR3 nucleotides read TGTGCCAGCAGTGGACAGGGGGGAATCGACTACGAGCAGTACTTC. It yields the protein CASSGQGGIDYEQYF.

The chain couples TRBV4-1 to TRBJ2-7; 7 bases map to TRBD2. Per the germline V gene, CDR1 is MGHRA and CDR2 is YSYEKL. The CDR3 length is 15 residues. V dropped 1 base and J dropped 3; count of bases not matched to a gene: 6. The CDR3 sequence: CASSQVWEGDYEQYF. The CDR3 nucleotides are TGCGCCAGCAGCCAAGTCTGGGAGGGCGACTACGAGCAGTACTTC.

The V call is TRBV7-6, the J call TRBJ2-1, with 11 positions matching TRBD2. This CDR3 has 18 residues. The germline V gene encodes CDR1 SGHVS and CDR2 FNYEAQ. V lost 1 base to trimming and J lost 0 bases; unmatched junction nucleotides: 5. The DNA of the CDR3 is TGTGCCAGCAGCTTAGGACTAGCGGGGCCCAGCTCCTACAATGAGCAGTTCTTC. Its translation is CASSLGLAGPSSYNEQFF.

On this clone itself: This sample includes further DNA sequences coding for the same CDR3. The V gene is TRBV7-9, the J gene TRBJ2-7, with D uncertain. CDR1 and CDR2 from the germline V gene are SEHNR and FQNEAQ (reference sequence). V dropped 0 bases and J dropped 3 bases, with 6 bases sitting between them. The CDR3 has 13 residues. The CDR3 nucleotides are TGTGCCAGCAGCTTAGCGACCGACTACGAGCAGTACTTC. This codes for CASSLATDYEQYF. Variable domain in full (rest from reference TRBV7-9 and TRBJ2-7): DTGVSQNPRHKITKRGQNVTFRCDPISEHNRLYWYRQTLGQGPEFLTYFQNEAQLEKSRLLSDRFSAERPKGSFSTLEIQRTEQGDSAMYLCASSLATDYEQYFGPGTRLTVT.

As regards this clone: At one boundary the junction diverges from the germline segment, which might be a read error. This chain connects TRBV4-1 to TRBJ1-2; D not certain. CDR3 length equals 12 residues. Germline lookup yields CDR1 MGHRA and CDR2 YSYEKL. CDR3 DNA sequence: TGCGCCAGCAGCCAAGATAACGATGGCTACACCTTC. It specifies CASSQDNDGYTF.

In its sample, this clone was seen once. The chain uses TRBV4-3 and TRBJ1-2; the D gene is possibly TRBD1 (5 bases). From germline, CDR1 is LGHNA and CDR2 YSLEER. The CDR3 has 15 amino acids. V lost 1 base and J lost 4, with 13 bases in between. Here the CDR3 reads CASSQGAGSGYGYTF. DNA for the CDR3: TGCGCCAGCAGCCAAGGGGCAGGGTCGGGCTATGGCTACACCTTC.

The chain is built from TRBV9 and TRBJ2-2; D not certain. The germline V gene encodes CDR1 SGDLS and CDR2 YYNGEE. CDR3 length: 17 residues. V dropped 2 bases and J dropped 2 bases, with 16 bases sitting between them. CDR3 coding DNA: TGTGCCAGCAGCGTCCCCAGGTCGGATACCAACACCGGGGAGCTGTTTTTT. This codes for CASSVPRSDTNTGELFF.

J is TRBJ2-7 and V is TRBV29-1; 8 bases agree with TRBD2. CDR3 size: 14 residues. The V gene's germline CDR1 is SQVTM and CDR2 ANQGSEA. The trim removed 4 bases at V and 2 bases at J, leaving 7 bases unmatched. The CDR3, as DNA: TGCAGCGTTGCTCCCAGCGGGGGACCCTACGAGCAGTACTTC. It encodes CSVAPSGGPYEQYF.

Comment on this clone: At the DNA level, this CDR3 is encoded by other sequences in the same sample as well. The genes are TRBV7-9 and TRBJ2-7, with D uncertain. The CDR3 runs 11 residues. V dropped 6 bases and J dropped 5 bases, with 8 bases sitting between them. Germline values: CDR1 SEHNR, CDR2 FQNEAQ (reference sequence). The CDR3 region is CASSWADEQYF. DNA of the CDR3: TGTGCCAGCAGTTGGGCCGACGAGCAGTACTTC. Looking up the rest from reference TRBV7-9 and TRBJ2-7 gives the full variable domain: DTGVSQNPRHKITKRGQNVTFRCDPISEHNRLYWYRQTLGQGPEFLTYFQNEAQLEKSRLLSDRFSAERPKGSFSTLEIQRTEQGDSAMYLCASSWADEQYFGPGTRLTVT.

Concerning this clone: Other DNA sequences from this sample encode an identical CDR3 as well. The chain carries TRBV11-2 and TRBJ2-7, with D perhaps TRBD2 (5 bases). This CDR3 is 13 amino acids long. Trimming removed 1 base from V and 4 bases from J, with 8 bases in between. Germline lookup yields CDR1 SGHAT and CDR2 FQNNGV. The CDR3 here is CASSLVSGYEQYF. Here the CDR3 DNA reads TGTGCCAGCAGCTTAGTTTCGGGGTACGAGCAGTACTTC.

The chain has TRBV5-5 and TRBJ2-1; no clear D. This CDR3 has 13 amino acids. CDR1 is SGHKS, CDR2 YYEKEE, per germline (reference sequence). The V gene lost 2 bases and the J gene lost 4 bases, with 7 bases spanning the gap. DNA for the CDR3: TGTGCCAGCAGCTTAAGCCCATACAATGAGCAGTTCTTC. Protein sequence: CASSLSPYNEQFF.

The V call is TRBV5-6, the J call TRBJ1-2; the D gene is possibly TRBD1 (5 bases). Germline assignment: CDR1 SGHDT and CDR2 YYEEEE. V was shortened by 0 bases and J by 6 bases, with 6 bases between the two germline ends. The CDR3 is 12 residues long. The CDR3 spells CASSLGGDGYTF. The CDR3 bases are TGTGCCAGCAGCTTGGGAGGGGATGGCTACACCTTC. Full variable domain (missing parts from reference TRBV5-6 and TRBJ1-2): DAGVTQSPTHLIKTRGQQVTLRCSPKSGHDTVSWYQQALGQGPQFIFQYYEEEERQRGNFPDRFSGHQFPNYSSELNVNALLLGDSALYLCASSLGGDGYTFGSGTRLTVV.